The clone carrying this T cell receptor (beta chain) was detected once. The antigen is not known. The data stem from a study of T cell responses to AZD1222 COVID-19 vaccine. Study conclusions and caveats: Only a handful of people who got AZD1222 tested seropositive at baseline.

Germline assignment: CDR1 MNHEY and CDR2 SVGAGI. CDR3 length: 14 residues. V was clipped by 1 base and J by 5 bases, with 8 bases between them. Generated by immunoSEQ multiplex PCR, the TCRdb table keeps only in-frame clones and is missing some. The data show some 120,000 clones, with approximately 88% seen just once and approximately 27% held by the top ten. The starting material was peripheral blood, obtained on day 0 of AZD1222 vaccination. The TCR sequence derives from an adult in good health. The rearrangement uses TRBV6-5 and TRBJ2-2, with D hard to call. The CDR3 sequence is CASSYFARTGELFF. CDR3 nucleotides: TGTGCCAGCAGTTACTTTGCGCGTACCGGGGAGCTGTTTTTT.